This entry lists 17 T cell receptor beta chains sequenced from one sample in a study of chemoradiotherapy in HPV16-positive cancers (dated by TCRdb to between 2021 and 2022). Library construction relied on the immunoSEQ multiplex PCR assay. The immuneACCESS repertoire file appears here via TCRdb, limited to in-frame rearrangements. These files lack a portion of the clones; in checked studies, under half of the deficit traces to unresolved V genes, and the cause of the others is not known. The sample table lists some 10,000 clones, just over 90% of them with a count of one. The ten biggest clones cover more than 1.5% of the sample. The source material was blood, sampled from a patient who underwent chemoradiotherapy. These receptors all come from a human donor with HPV-associated anogenital cancer.

The chain couples TRBV19 to TRBJ1-6; D might be TRBD1 (6 bases). Germline-derived CDR1 and CDR2 are LNHDA and SQIVND (reference sequence). V was trimmed by 5 bases and J by 16 bases, leaving 15 bases between them. This CDR3 has 12 amino acids. The CDR3 region is CASSPQGFQLHF. DNA for the CDR3: TGTGCCAGTAGTCCACAGGGTTTCCAACTCCACTTT.

J is TRBJ1-3 and V is TRBV5-6; D may be TRBD1 (5 bases). CDR1 and CDR2 (germline): SGHDT, YYEEEE. The V end lost 4 bases, the J end lost 3 bases, and 14 bases lay between the germline ends. This CDR3 contains 15 residues. The CDR3 reads CASSPGRRSGNTIYF. The CDR3, as DNA: TGTGCCAGCAGCCCGGGACGGAGGAGTGGAAACACCATATATTTT.

V gene TRBV10-3 combines with J gene TRBJ1-1, with a possible D match to TRBD1 (5 bases). This CDR3 has 11 amino acids. CDR1 is ENHRY, CDR2 SYGVKD, per germline. V was shortened by 6 bases and J by 8 bases, with 10 bases between the two germline ends. CDR3 DNA: TGTGCCATCAGGGGCCGACAGGAAGCTTTCTTT. Its translation is CAIRGRQEAFF.

The rearrangement uses TRBV14 and TRBJ1-1; TRBD1 aligns across 7 bases. V gave up 0 bases and J gave up 2 bases; unmatched junction bases: 6. CDR1 is SGHDN, CDR2 FVKESK, per germline. The CDR3 totals 16 residues. CDR3 loop: CASSQDPGQINTEAFF. For the CDR3, the DNA is TGTGCCAGCAGCCAAGATCCGGGACAGATAAACACTGAAGCTTTCTTT.

This chain joins TRBV25-1 and TRBJ2-7, with 13 bases aligning to TRBD2. Per germline, CDR1 MGHDK and CDR2 SYGVNS. J lost 5 bases, V lost 2 bases, and 6 bases had no gene match. The CDR3 loop spans 16 amino acids. CDR3 amino acids: CASSETSGGVEDEQYF. The CDR3, as DNA: TGTGCCAGCAGTGAAACTAGCGGGGGGGTGGAGGACGAGCAGTACTTC.

As regards this clone: Additional DNA sequences in this sample encode the identical CDR3. The chain has TRBV5-1 and TRBJ2-7; a weak D match, TRBD2 (6 bases). Germline lookup yields CDR1 SGHRS and CDR2 YFSETQ. The CDR3 sequence is 15 residues long. V shed 8 bases and J shed 5 bases, with 23 bases lying between them. Written as DNA, the CDR3 is TGCGCCAGTAGACTCGGGGGTGTGGAGCTCGACGAGCAGTACTTC. It specifies CASRLGGVELDEQYF.

This chain uses TRBV6-6 with TRBJ2-2, with unresolved D. The germline V gene has CDR1 MNHNY and CDR2 SVGAGI (reference sequence). The CDR3 loop spans 15 amino acids. V shed 2 bases and J shed 4 bases, with 11 bases lying between them. The CDR3 here is CASSYKSAPTGELFF. In DNA, the CDR3 is TGTGCCAGCAGTTACAAGTCAGCTCCCACCGGGGAGCTGTTTTTT.

This chain joins TRBV19 and TRBJ1-1, with D uncertain. Germline CDR1 reads LNHDA; CDR2 reads SQIVND (reference sequence). The CDR3 has 16 amino acids. V was trimmed by 1 base and J by 0 bases, leaving 12 bases between them. The CDR3 DNA is TGTGCCAGTAGTATAGGCCTCAGAGTATTGAACACTGAAGCTTTCTTT. Translation gives CASSIGLRVLNTEAFF.

The chain combines TRBV6-6 with TRBJ1-2; 7 bases fit TRBD1. The ends lost 5 bases at V and 5 bases at J; junction bases unmatched: 5. The CDR3 contains 13 residues. The germline gives CDR1 MNHNY, CDR2 SVGAGI (reference sequence). The CDR3, as DNA: TGTGCCAGCAGTCCCGGGACAGTATATGGCTACACCTTC. It yields the protein CASSPGTVYGYTF.

CDR3 in amino acids: CASSRGTGADYGYTF. The DNA for the CDR3 is TGTGCCAGCAGCCGAGGGACAGGGGCAGACTATGGCTACACCTTC. The rearrangement uses TRBV4-2 and TRBJ1-2; 10 bases map to TRBD1. The CDR3 is 15 amino acids. V was clipped by 4 bases and J by 3 bases; unmatched bases: 5. Germline assignment: CDR1 LGHNA and CDR2 YNFKEQ.

This clone was seen a few times. J is TRBJ1-1 and V is TRBV6-1; 7 bases match TRBD1. The CDR3 is 14 amino acids. The V gene's germline CDR1 is MNHNS and CDR2 SASEGT. With 8 bases clipped from V and 5 bases from J, the junction kept 11 bases outside the gene matches. The CDR3 is CASPPDRFRTEAFF. For the CDR3, the DNA is TGTGCCAGCCCTCCGGACAGGTTTAGAACTGAAGCTTTCTTT.

CDR3 bases: TGTGCCAGCAGAAGGGGGCCGAACACCGGGGAGCTGTTTTTT. Translated: CASRRGPNTGELFF. J is TRBJ2-2 and V is TRBV2; 7 bases map to TRBD1. The ends lost 6 bases at V and 0 bases at J; junction bases unmatched: 1. CDR3 length: 14 residues. Germline-derived CDR1 and CDR2 are SNHLY and FYNNEI.

The rearrangement links TRBV30 to TRBJ2-1; tentatively, D is TRBD1 (6 bases). Germline assignment: CDR1 GTSNPN and CDR2 SVGIG (reference sequence). This CDR3 comprises 13 residues. With 8 bases removed from V and 3 bases from J, the gap between germline ends came to 14 bases. The CDR3 nucleotides are TGTGCCCGAGAGGGGGAAGGCTACAATGAGCAGTTCTTC. Protein: CAREGEGYNEQFF.

V usage is TRBV10-1 and J usage is TRBJ2-5; TRBD1 matches 9 bases. The CDR3 is made up of 12 amino acids. Trimming at V came to 6 bases and at J to 5 bases, leaving 1 base not matched to a gene. Germline V CDR1 and CDR2: WNHNN, SYGVQD (reference sequence). CDR3 amino acids: CASRDRGETQYF. CDR3 nucleotide sequence: TGCGCCAGCAGGGACAGGGGTGAGACCCAGTACTTC.

This chain joins TRBV30 and TRBJ2-7, with D possibly matching TRBD2 (6 bases). CDR1 and CDR2 (germline): GTSNPN, SVGIG (reference sequence). V shed 7 bases and J shed 2 bases, with 12 bases lying between them. The CDR3 consists of 12 residues. The CDR3 loop is CAYNGGTYEQYF. The CDR3 nucleotides are TGTGCCTACAACGGGGGAACCTACGAGCAGTACTTC.

The J gene is TRBJ2-2, the V gene TRBV18; D gene uncertain. The V gene lost 0 bases and the J gene lost 4 bases, with 9 bases spanning the gap. Germline CDR1 and CDR2: KGHSH and LQKENI. The CDR3 has 15 amino acids. For the CDR3, the DNA is TGTGCCAGCTCACCACCCGGGCCCTCCACCGGGGAGCTGTTTTTT. Translating gives CASSPPGPSTGELFF.

The chain joins TRBV9 to TRBJ1-1; TRBD1 agrees at 7 bases. This CDR3 is 16 amino acids long. Germline V gene lookup returns CDR1 SGDLS and CDR2 YYNGEE. The V segment lost 2 bases and the J segment 0 bases; nucleotides outside the gene matches: 7. Here the CDR3 reads CASSVQQGRLNTEAFF. The CDR3 DNA sequence: TGTGCCAGCAGCGTTCAACAGGGGCGGTTGAACACTGAAGCTTTCTTT.